These T cell receptor beta chains were read from a single sample in a study of T cells after yellow fever vaccination. MiXCR was run by TCRdb on the 5' RACE reads, yielding one entry per CDR3 protein. Of 400,000 to 650,000 distinct CDR3 sequences in the sample, around a fifth are singletons; the top ten hold about a sixth. This sample comprised PBMCs, obtained roughly 20 days after the first yellow fever vaccination. These receptor sequences come from a man aged 18 to 30 who received the YFV17D yellow fever vaccine. Both conserved end residues are part of each CDR3. A D gene is named only where the DNA matches it firmly. Clone sizes are given selectively: once, few, many, or a class where the clone is expanded.

d_gene	v_gene	abundance	j_gene	CDR3aa	CDR3nt
TRBD1	TRBV6-1	NA	TRBJ1-2	CASRETGITNYGYTF	TGTGCCAGCAGAGAGACAGGGATCACTAACTATGGCTACACCTTC
TRBD2	TRBV5-4	once	TRBJ2-1	CASSPAGGLLNEQFF	TGTGCCAGCAGCCCCGCGGGGGGGCTTTTAAATGAGCAGTTCTTC
NA	TRBV4-2	NA	TRBJ2-5	CASSQLLQETQYF	TGTGCCAGCAGCCAACTACTCCAAGAGACCCAGTACTTC
NA	TRBV7-2	NA	TRBJ1-1	CASSTYGLLGTEAFF	TGTGCCAGCAGCACCTACGGGCTGCTTGGGACTGAAGCTTTCTTT
TRBD2	TRBV7-2	NA	TRBJ2-1	CASSPTSLRGEQFF	TGTGCCAGCAGCCCGACTAGCCTTAGGGGTGAGCAGTTCTTC
NA	TRBV5-1	few	TRBJ1-1	CASSLGSLLNTEAFF	TGCGCCAGCAGCTTGGGCAGCCTCCTCAACACTGAAGCTTTCTTT
NA	TRBV28	few	TRBJ2-6	CASSYRLSGANVLTF	TGTGCCAGCAGTTACCGACTCTCGGGGGCCAACGTCCTGACTTTC
NA	TRBV12-3/TRBV12-4	few	TRBJ2-5	CASRNGQGETQYF	TGTGCCAGCAGGAATGGGCAGGGAGAGACCCAGTACTTC
TRBD1	TRBV5-1	many	TRBJ2-5	CASSRDSRGQETQYF	TGCGCCAGCAGCCGGGACAGTCGGGGTCAAGAGACCCAGTACTTC
TRBD1	TRBV7-9	NA	TRBJ2-5	CASSSFGTGEAQYF	TGTGCCAGCAGCTCCTTTGGGACAGGCGAGGCCCAGTACTTC
TRBD2	TRBV6-1	few	TRBJ2-3	CASSPGLAGGRRTDTQYF	TGTGCCAGCAGCCCGGGACTAGCGGGGGGCCGACGCACAGATACGCAGTATTTT
NA	TRBV4-3	few	TRBJ2-1	CASSHRDHNEQFF	TGCGCCAGCAGCCACCGGGACCACAATGAGCAGTTCTTC
NA	TRBV7-6	NA	TRBJ2-2	CASSAGRRTGELFF	TGTGCCAGCTCGGCTGGGCGGAGAACCGGGGAGCTGTTTTTT
NA	TRBV4-2	many	TRBJ1-3	CASSDRGSSGNTIYF	TGTGCCAGCAGCGACCGAGGGAGCTCTGGAAACACCATATATTTT
TRBD1	TRBV19	NA	TRBJ2-5	CASSVTGTGGLIQETQYF	TGTGCCAGTAGTGTTACCGGGACAGGGGGTCTAATACAAGAGACCCAGTACTTC
NA	TRBV4-3	NA	TRBJ2-6	CASSPMGGANVLTF	TGCGCCAGCAGCCCAATGGGGGGGGCCAACGTCCTGACTTTC
TRBD1	TRBV25-1	many	TRBJ1-2	CASWTGDGYTF	TGTGCCAGCTGGACAGGGGATGGCTACACCTTC
TRBD1	TRBV25-1	NA	TRBJ2-3	CASSPPGQAFGSTQYF	TGTGCCAGCAGTCCCCCGGGACAGGCTTTTGGATCAACGCAGTATTTT